The text below deals with one TCR beta chain. Its antigen remains unidentified. TCRdb redid the calling of the 5' RACE reads with MiXCR, one entry per CDR3 protein. Among some 440,000 distinct CDR3 sequences listed, roughly 23% were seen once. V lost 0 bases, J lost 7 bases, and 6 bases stayed unmatched. This CDR3 spans 15 amino acids. Germline CDR1 is SGHNT and CDR2 is YYREEE (reference sequence). The data originate from a study of T-cell memory formation after mild COVID-19. Turning to the study itself: Among the donors, TCR clusters were largely specific to each donor. The study, taken as a whole, reports: Clones that contracted clustered mainly in CM and EM if CD4+ and in EMRA if CD8+.

The sample consisted of PBMCs or a T cell subset sorted from them (not recorded which). The rearrangement uses TRBV5-4 and TRBJ2-1; TRBD2 matches at 8 bases. This receptor was taken from an adult woman who had mild COVID-19 (a few samples of this study predate the infection). Cell type and time point are not known. DNA for the CDR3: TGTGCCAGCAGCTTGGCGAGCGGGAGTTGGAATGAGCAGTTCTTC. Translated: CASSLASGSWNEQFF.